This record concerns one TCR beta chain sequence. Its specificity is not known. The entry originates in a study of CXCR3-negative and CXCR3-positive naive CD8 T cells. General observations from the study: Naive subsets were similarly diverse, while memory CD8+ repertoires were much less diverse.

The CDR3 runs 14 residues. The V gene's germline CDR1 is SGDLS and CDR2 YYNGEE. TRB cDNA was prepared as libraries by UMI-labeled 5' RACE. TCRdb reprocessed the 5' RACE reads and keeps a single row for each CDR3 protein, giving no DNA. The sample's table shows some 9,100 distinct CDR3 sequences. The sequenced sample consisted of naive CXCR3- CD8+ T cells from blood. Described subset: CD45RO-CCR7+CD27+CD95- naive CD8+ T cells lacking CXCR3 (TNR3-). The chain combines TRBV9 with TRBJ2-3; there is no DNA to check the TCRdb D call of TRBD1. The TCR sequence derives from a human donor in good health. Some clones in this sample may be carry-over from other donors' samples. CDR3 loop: CASSVGTGTDTQYF.